This TCR beta chain derives from a study of blood T cell repertoires in COVID-19. Data came from immunoSEQ multiplex PCR; TCRdb stores just in-frame clones and leaves some out. The sample carries hundreds of thousands of clones, 80% to 90% recorded once. This clone came up once. The clonotype was recovered from a man aged 18 to 30 who had recovered from COVID-19. The sequenced sample consisted of PBMCs or T cells enriched from blood (not recorded which).

The CDR3 bases are TGTGCCAGCAGCTTAGTTAGGGGGAACACTGAAGCTTTCTTT. Protein sequence: CASSLVRGNTEAFF. V gene TRBV7-8 combines with J gene TRBJ1-1, with a tentative D call TRBD1 (5 bases). This CDR3 is built from 14 residues. Germline CDR1 is SGHVS and CDR2 is FQNEAQ. Trimming cost V 1 base and J 1 base, with 7 bases left between them.